One and the same sample provided the 29 T cell receptor beta chains below, sequenced in a study of T cells in Graves' hyperthyroidism and ophthalmopathy. RNA transcripts gave rise to amplified TCR beta CDR3 regions. HTBI primers were used for first-round RT-PCR of the TCR CDR3. TCRdb re-called the multiplex PCR reads through MiXCR, storing one row per CDR3 protein. This sample has around 620,000 distinct CDR3 sequences, with 46% found just once. Sequencing was carried out using peripheral blood or thyroid tissue (not recorded which). The receptors derive from an adult woman with Graves' disease, either hyperthyroidism or ophthalmopathy (not recorded which).

This clonotype was counted ten times or more. The V call is TRBV7-9, the J call TRBJ1-4, with D unclear. The CDR3 is 12 residues long. Germline V lookup: CDR1 SEHNR, CDR2 FQNEAQ (reference sequence). V lost 5 bases and J 13 bases, leaving 14 bases between the germline ends. This CDR3 reads CASSPDGRRLFF. In DNA, the CDR3 is TGTGCCAGCAGCCCGGACGGGCGCAGACTGTTTTTT.

As concerns this clonotype: Germline and junction disagree at one end, which may indicate a read error. The chain is built from TRBV4-1 and TRBJ1-6; D may be TRBD1 (6 bases). The CDR3 runs 17 residues. In germline, CDR1 is MGHRA, CDR2 YSYEKL. CDR3 amino acids: CASSLVGQRRGNVPLHF. For the CDR3, the DNA is TGTGCCAGCAGCTTAGTAGGACAGCGAAGAGGAAATGTCCCCCTCCACTTT.

The chain has TRBV20-1 and TRBJ2-5; 7 bases line up with TRBD2. With V trimmed by 6 bases and J by 1 base, 8 bases remained unmatched. CDR3 length: 14 residues. Germline CDR1 is DFQATT and CDR2 is SNEGSKA (reference sequence). CDR3: CSALSGTTQETQYF. The CDR3 DNA reads as TGCAGTGCGTTATCCGGGACTACCCAAGAGACCCAGTACTTC.

Details on this clonotype: As the CDR3 is not closed by the conserved phenylalanine or tryptophan, this likely results from a read error. Because the CDR3's place on the DNA is in doubt, the DNA is left out and the CDR3 is given as listed by TCRdb. V usage is TRBV7-8 and J usage is TRBJ2-7; the DNA was not compared with TRBD1, the D call given in the table. Counting both end residues, the CDR3 totals 14 amino acids. From germline, CDR1 is SGHVS and CDR2 FQNEAQ. CDR3 sequence reads: CASSIRSGGFSGPL.

This clonotype was seen a few times. The chain recombines TRBV10-3 with TRBJ2-7, with a tentative D call TRBD2 (6 bases). Deletions cut 7 bases from V and 3 bases from J, with 13 bases between. The CDR3 extends over 13 amino acids. The germline CDR1 and CDR2 sequences are ENHRY and SYGVKD. The CDR3 DNA reads TGTGCCATCAAGGGGACGGGGGTCTACGAGCAGTACTTC. Residues: CAIKGTGVYEQYF.

Comments on this clonotype: A much larger clone differs from this one at a single base, so this may be a read error. The V and J genes are TRBV9 and TRBJ2-2; TRBD1 is a possible D gene (5 bases). The V gene's germline CDR1 is SGDLS and CDR2 YYNGEE. The CDR3 runs 14 residues. The V end lost 3 bases, the J end lost 5 bases, and 11 bases lay between the germline ends. DNA of the CDR3: TGTGCCAGCAGCGGGGCAGGGTATACCGGGGAGCTGTTTTTT. This translates into CASSGAGYTGELFF.

The gene calls are TRBV2 and TRBJ2-7; D might be TRBD1 (5 bases). The CDR3 runs 15 residues. Trimming shortened V by 6 bases and J by 4 bases, and 19 bases separated the two germline ends. Germline V gene lookup returns CDR1 SNHLY and CDR2 FYNNEI. The CDR3 region is CASSRAASATYEQYF. The CDR3 DNA reads as TGTGCCAGCAGCAGGGCAGCAAGTGCAACTTACGAGCAGTACTTC.

J is TRBJ2-7 and V is TRBV7-9; no definite D call. The V end lost 2 bases, the J end lost 4 bases, and 9 bases lay between the germline ends. This CDR3 region has 13 residues. Germline V CDR1 and CDR2: SEHNR, FQNEAQ (reference sequence). The CDR3 nucleotides read TGTGCCAGCAGCTTATTTTCTGTTTACGAGCAGTACTTC. Amino acids: CASSLFSVYEQYF.

This clonotype was seen at least ten times. The rearrangement uses TRBV7-9 and TRBJ1-1; no definite D call. The CDR3 contains 11 residues. Trimming took off 1 base at V and 7 bases at J, with 4 bases between the two ends. Germline assignment: CDR1 SEHNR and CDR2 FQNEAQ (reference sequence). The CDR3 DNA reads TGTGCCAGCAGCTTAGTTCATGAAGCTTTCTTT. The encoded protein is CASSLVHEAFF.

This clonotype has ten or more counts. The V call is TRBV2, the J call TRBJ2-7; no firm D call. The ends were cut back, 3 bases at V and 4 bases at J, with 7 bases in the middle. The CDR3 covers 12 residues. CDR1 and CDR2 (germline): SNHLY, FYNNEI. CDR3 in DNA: TGTGCCAGCAGTGACAGTGAATACGAGCAGTACTTC. Translated, it gives CASSDSEYEQYF.

V and J are TRBV20-1 and TRBJ2-7, with D perhaps TRBD1 or TRBD2 (6 bases each). The CDR3 loop spans 13 amino acids. CDR1 DFQATT and CDR2 SNEGSKA come from the germline V gene (reference sequence). The ends were cut back, 6 bases at V and 4 bases at J, with 16 bases in the middle. The CDR3 region has the DNA TGCAGTGCCAGACAGGCGGGAAAATACGAGCAGTACTTC. Its protein product is CSARQAGKYEQYF.

This clonotype came up many times. The junction departs from the called germline gene at one end, perhaps through a read error. The V gene is TRBV7-7, the J gene TRBJ2-5; 7 nucleotides agree with TRBD1. Germline CDR1 reads SSHAT; CDR2 reads FNYEAQ (reference sequence). This CDR3 spans 14 amino acids. This chain's CDR3 is CASSLTGVGETQYF. In DNA form, the CDR3 reads TGTGCTAGCAGCTTAACAGGGGTTGGGGAGACCCAGTACTTC.

This clonotype was detected many times. This chain links TRBV6-4 with TRBJ1-1; D perhaps matches TRBD1 (5 bases). CDR1 MRHNA and CDR2 SNTAGT come from the germline V gene. V was trimmed by 5 bases and J by 3 bases, leaving 13 bases between them. CDR3 length equals 14 residues. CDR3 protein: CASSQNPGYTEAFF. The CDR3 DNA follows: TGTGCCAGCAGTCAAAACCCAGGGTACACTGAAGCTTTCTTT.

This clonotype was detected many times. The rearrangement joins TRBV7-9 to TRBJ1-5; maybe TRBD1 (6 bases). Germline CDR1 reads SEHNR; CDR2 reads FQNEAQ (reference sequence). V was clipped by 1 base and J by 4 bases, with 14 bases between them. The CDR3 totals 16 residues. The CDR3 nucleotides read TGTGCCAGCAGCTTAGTAGGGCGGGGGCTAAATCAGCCCCAGCATTTT. The encoded protein is CASSLVGRGLNQPQHF.

The chain joins TRBV20-1 to TRBJ1-6, with a possible D match to TRBD1 (5 bases). The CDR3 extends over 15 amino acids. In germline, CDR1 is DFQATT, CDR2 SNEGSKA (reference sequence). V was clipped by 1 base and J by 4 bases, with 11 bases between them. The CDR3 protein is CSARGRGTYNSPLHF. The CDR3 DNA sequence: TGCAGTGCTAGAGGTCGGGGGACTTATAATTCACCCCTCCACTTT.

The sample holds a few counts of this clonotype. This clone may be a read error of a much larger clone one base away. The rearrangement joins TRBV5-1 to TRBJ2-2; 12 bases align to TRBD2. This CDR3 is 15 amino acids long. Germline CDR1 SGHRS, CDR2 YFSETQ. The V segment lost 7 bases and the J segment 6 bases; nucleotides outside the gene matches: 7. The CDR3 nucleotides read TGCGCCAGCGGCAAGACTAGCGGGAGCGCCGGGGAGCTGTTTTTT. This encodes CASGKTSGSAGELFF.

This clonotype was detected many times. The gene calls are TRBV9 and TRBJ1-1; D gene ambiguous. With 0 bases removed from V and 2 bases from J, the gap between germline ends came to 8 bases. CDR3 size: 14 residues. Germline CDR1 reads SGDLS; CDR2 reads YYNGEE. CDR3 in amino acids: CASSVDWGNTEAFF. Here the CDR3 DNA reads TGTGCCAGCAGCGTAGACTGGGGAAACACTGAAGCTTTCTTT.

This chain joins TRBV11-2 and TRBJ2-1; D not resolved. Germline V gives CDR1 SGHAT, CDR2 FQNNGV. Trimming took off 5 bases at V and 5 bases at J, with 16 bases between the two ends. The CDR3 length is 15 residues. The CDR3 region is CASSDPSIPDNEQFF. The CDR3 nucleotides are TGTGCCAGCAGCGACCCGAGCATTCCAGACAATGAGCAGTTCTTC. The full variable domain, with the rest looked up from reference TRBV11-2 and TRBJ2-1, is EAGVAQSPRYKIIEKRQSVAFWCNPISGHATLYWYQQILGQGPKLLIQFQNNGVVDDSQLPKDRFSAERLKGVDSTLKIQPAKLEDSAVYLCASSDPSIPDNEQFFGPGTRLTVL.

The V call is TRBV24-1, the J call TRBJ2-2; perhaps TRBD1 as D (5 bases). V lost 12 bases, J lost 1 base, and 11 bases lay in between. The germline gives CDR1 KGHDR, CDR2 SFDVKD. There are 13 residues in the CDR3. For the CDR3, the DNA is TGTGCCGGGCAGGGTAGGAACACCGGGGAGCTGTTTTTT. It specifies CAGQGRNTGELFF.

This clonotype was observed many times. The chain combines TRBV7-9 with TRBJ1-1; D is ambiguous. The CDR3 has 13 residues. Trimming stripped 1 base from V and 10 bases from J, with 13 bases between. Germline V gene sequence: CDR1 SEHNR, CDR2 FQNEAQ (reference sequence). CDR3 sequence: CASSLVPWVGAFF. The CDR3 DNA sequence: TGTGCCAGCAGCTTAGTCCCGTGGGTGGGAGCTTTCTTT.

The chain uses TRBV5-5 and TRBJ1-5, with D possibly matching TRBD1 (5 bases). The V gene lost 1 base and the J gene lost 5 bases, with 16 bases spanning the gap. Germline V CDR1 and CDR2: SGHKS, YYEKEE (reference sequence). The CDR3 contains 16 residues. This CDR3 is CASSLLGSGLHQPQHF. The CDR3 DNA sequence: TGTGCCAGCAGCTTGCTGGGATCGGGGCTTCATCAGCCCCAGCATTTT. The whole variable domain, filled in from reference TRBV5-5 and TRBJ1-5, reads DAGVTQSPTHLIKTRGQQVTLRCSPISGHKSVSWYQQVLGQGPQFIFQYYEKEERGRGNFPDRFSARQFPNYSSELNVNALLLGDSALYLCASSLLGSGLHQPQHFGDGTRLSIL.

This clonotype was recorded many times. This chain connects TRBV7-9 to TRBJ1-3, with unresolved D. The CDR3 totals 15 residues. The V and J ends lost 5 bases and 0 bases respectively, with 11 bases between them. Germline-derived CDR1 and CDR2 are SEHNR and FQNEAQ (reference sequence). CDR3 residues: CASSPPVRSGNTIYF. The CDR3 DNA sequence: TGTGCCAGCAGCCCTCCCGTTCGCTCTGGAAACACCATATATTTT.

This clonotype was detected only a few times. The V call is TRBV29-1, the J call TRBJ1-1; a possible D gene is TRBD1 (5 bases). V dropped 3 bases and J dropped 1 base, with 12 bases sitting between them. CDR1 is SQVTM and CDR2 is ANQGSEA in the germline V gene. The length of the CDR3 is 14 residues. DNA for the CDR3: TGCAGCGTTGACGCATGGGGGACGAACACTGAAGCTTTCTTT. This sequence encodes CSVDAWGTNTEAFF.

This sequence joins TRBV18 and TRBJ2-7; tentatively, D is TRBD1 (6 bases). CDR1 KGHSH and CDR2 LQKENI come from the germline V gene. V was shortened by 4 bases and J by 2 bases, with 15 bases between the two germline ends. CDR3 size: 15 residues. In nucleotides, the CDR3 is TGTGCCAGCTCACAAGGACAGACGTATACCTACGAGCAGTACTTC. It yields the protein CASSQGQTYTYEQYF. Combining the CDR3 with reference TRBV18 and TRBJ2-7 gives the whole variable domain NAGVMQNPRHLVRRRGQEARLRCSPMKGHSHVYWYRQLPEEGLKFMVYLQKENIIDESGMPKERFSAEFPKEGPSILRIQQVVRGDSAAYFCASSQGQTYTYEQYFGPGTRLTVT.

This chain uses TRBV9 with TRBJ2-7, with D possibly matching TRBD2 (6 bases). CDR1 and CDR2 from the germline V gene are SGDLS and YYNGEE. CDR3 length equals 14 residues. The V end lost 3 bases, the J end lost 6 bases, and 16 bases lay between the germline ends. Here the CDR3 reads CASSGDWGVGEQYF. CDR3 DNA: TGTGCCAGCAGCGGTGATTGGGGGGTTGGCGAGCAGTACTTC.

The genes are TRBV29-1 and TRBJ1-4; the D gene is possibly TRBD1 (5 bases). Trimming stripped 7 bases from V and 13 bases from J, with 16 bases between. The CDR3 is 11 residues long. Germline V gives CDR1 SQVTM, CDR2 ANQGSEA. CDR3 sequence (DNA): TGCAGCGCCGACCTGTCCGGGACACTGTTTTTT. Protein: CSADLSGTLFF.

This clonotype was observed many times. The gene calls are TRBV20-1 and TRBJ1-1, with D possibly being TRBD1 (6 bases). Germline lookup yields CDR1 DFQATT and CDR2 SNEGSKA (reference sequence). V lost 3 bases and J 3 bases, leaving 20 bases between the germline ends. The CDR3 sequence is 16 residues long. The CDR3 DNA follows: TGCAGTGCTAGTCCAAAACAGGGATGGGAGGACACTGAAGCTTTCTTT. Protein product: CSASPKQGWEDTEAFF.

This clonotype was recorded many times. The rearrangement joins TRBV5-4 to TRBJ2-5; no reliable D call. Deletions cut 0 bases from V and 6 bases from J, with 12 bases between. This CDR3 contains 14 residues. Germline assignment: CDR1 SGHNT and CDR2 YYREEE (reference sequence). The CDR3 is CASSLATRLQTQYF. Written as DNA, the CDR3 is TGTGCCAGCAGCTTGGCCACAAGGCTGCAGACCCAGTACTTC.

This chain uses TRBV29-1 with TRBJ1-1, with TRBD1 as a possible D gene (6 bases). This CDR3 has 13 residues. Trimming removed 5 bases from V and 8 bases from J, with 18 bases in between. The V gene's germline CDR1 is SQVTM and CDR2 ANQGSEA. DNA of the CDR3: TGCAGCGTTACTACAGGGAGGGTCACCGAAGCTTTCTTT. Protein sequence: CSVTTGRVTEAFF.